This entry lists 4 T cell receptor beta chains sequenced from one sample in a study of shared clonotypes between healthy human individuals. Profiled with immunoSEQ multiplex PCR; TCRdb holds only in-frame clones, not every one. The data hold over 2 million clones, with around 96% observed a single time. Naive CD8 populations comprised CD45RO-negative cells positively selected for CCR7, excluding terminally differentiated effector memory CD45RA+ cells. Sequences were obtained from naive CD8+ T cells sorted from blood. The receptors shown here come from a young man in good health.

This rearrangement joins TRBV4-1 to TRBJ1-5; 8 bases agree with TRBD1. The CDR3 has 16 residues. Germline V gene sequence: CDR1 MGHRA, CDR2 YSYEKL. V was clipped by 3 bases and J by 0 bases; unmatched bases: 4. Here the CDR3 DNA reads TGCGCCAGCAGCCACCGGACAGGGAGTAGCAATCAGCCCCAGCATTTT. This encodes CASSHRTGSSNQPQHF.

The CDR3 sequence is CAYAGQNIGIEKLFF. The CDR3 nucleotides are TGTGCCTATGCAGGGCAAAATATCGGGATCGAAAAACTGTTTTTT. J is TRBJ1-4 and V is TRBV30; weak D call: TRBD1 (5 bases). This CDR3 region has 15 residues. Germline values: CDR1 GTSNPN, CDR2 SVGIG (reference sequence). V lost 7 bases and J 8 bases, leaving 23 bases between the germline ends.

The gene calls are TRBV29-1 and TRBJ2-5, with a possible D match to TRBD2 (6 bases). V dropped 4 bases and J dropped 2 bases, with 14 bases sitting between them. The CDR3 consists of 14 residues. Germline CDR1 SQVTM, CDR2 ANQGSEA. DNA for the CDR3: TGCAGCGTTGGGCCCCCTAGCGAACAAGAGACCCAGTACTTC. This encodes CSVGPPSEQETQYF. Drawing the rest from reference TRBV29-1 and TRBJ2-5, the complete variable domain is SAVISQKPSRDICQRGTSLTIQCQVDSQVTMMFWYRQQPGQSLTLIATANQGSEATYESGFVIDKFPISRPNLTFSTLTVSNMSPEDSSIYLCSVGPPSEQETQYFGPGTRLLVL.

The chain is built from TRBV4-1 and TRBJ1-1, with D tentatively TRBD1 (6 bases). Trimming removed 3 bases from V and 1 base from J, with 12 bases in between. CDR1 is MGHRA, CDR2 YSYEKL, per germline. This CDR3 is 15 amino acids long. CDR3 DNA: TGCGCCAGCAGCCACTTTACAGGGTCGAACACTGAAGCTTTCTTT. Its protein is CASSHFTGSNTEAFF.